This paragraph covers one T cell receptor beta chain sequence. This sample was included in a study of blood T cells in healthy people across ages. PCR was performed a second time for about 6 to 12 cycles using a sample-barcoded 5' primer and a J-beta primer mix. Each cDNA was tagged by a template-switch adaptor containing 12 random nucleotides. In TCRdb, the 5' RACE reads were re-called with MiXCR into one record per CDR3 protein. The table lists fewer than 900,000 distinct CDR3 sequences, roughly 50% of them singletons, with about 32% in the top ten. This CDR3 comprises 15 residues. J gave up 5 bases and V 5 bases, and 10 bases lay outside the gene matches. Germline values: CDR1 SGHTA, CDR2 FQGNSA.

Sequencing was performed on blood. V and J are TRBV7-2 and TRBJ2-7, with 9 nucleotides matching TRBD1. This TCR derives from a woman aged 55-70 years in good health. The CDR3 nucleotides read TGTGCCAGCAGCAGAATAGGACAGGGGTTCAACGAGCAGTACTTC. This sequence encodes CASSRIGQGFNEQYF.